The 16 T cell receptor beta chains in this list originate from one sample, sequenced in a study of a mutant IDH1 vaccine in newly diagnosed glioma. No cognate antigen is known for these TCRs. Produced via immunoSEQ multiplex PCR; TCRdb's table is partial and in-frame only. The sample lists about 55,000 clones, under 90% occurring once. Noted time point: week 35, safety follow-up. All doses held 300 ug of mutant IDH1 20-mer peptide, with topical imiquimod. The sample in question was PBMCs, obtained from a glioma patient whose treatment included an IDH1 peptide vaccine. All receptors derive from a woman aged 18-29 years with glioma.

The V gene is TRBV18, the J gene TRBJ2-7; maybe TRBD1 (6 bases). The length of the CDR3 is 14 residues. Germline V gene sequence: CDR1 KGHSH, CDR2 LQKENI. V lost 3 bases to trimming and J lost 1 base, with 10 bases between them. The CDR3 is CASSPRGGSYEQYF. Here the CDR3 DNA reads TGTGCCAGCTCACCCAGGGGTGGATCCTACGAGCAGTACTTC.

The rearrangement joins TRBV29-1 to TRBJ2-1; 13 positions match TRBD2. The CDR3 sequence is 16 residues long. After removal of 1 base from V and 2 bases from J, the junction contained 2 bases not matched to a gene. Germline CDR1 and CDR2: SQVTM and ANQGSEA. The CDR3 loop reads CSVEGGTSGAYNEQFF. The CDR3 DNA sequence: TGCAGCGTTGAAGGCGGGACTAGCGGGGCCTACAATGAGCAGTTCTTC.

This chain uses TRBV27 with TRBJ2-7; 14 nucleotides align to TRBD2. Germline assignment: CDR1 MNHEY and CDR2 SMNVEV (reference sequence). This CDR3 region has 15 residues. J gave up 7 bases and V 5 bases, and 7 bases lay outside the gene matches. DNA of the CDR3: TGTGCCAGCAGTACCAGACTAGCGGGAGGGGGAGAGCAGTACTTC. Protein: CASSTRLAGGGEQYF.

The gene calls are TRBV9 and TRBJ2-3; 7 nucleotides agree with TRBD1. V shed 0 bases, J shed 6 bases, and the junction held 10 bases outside the gene matches. The CDR3 length is 16 residues. Germline loops: CDR1 SGDLS, CDR2 YYNGEE. CDR3 sequence reads: CASSVAPHRGWDTQYF. CDR3 sequence (DNA): TGTGCCAGCAGCGTAGCCCCTCACAGGGGTTGGGATACGCAGTATTTT. The variable domain in full, with the rest retrieved from reference TRBV9 and TRBJ2-3, is DSGVTQTPKHLITATGQRVTLRCSPRSGDLSVYWYQQSLDQGLQFLIQYYNGEERAKGNILERFSAQQFPDLHSELNLSSLELGDSALYFCASSVAPHRGWDTQYFGPGTRLTVL.

The chain uses TRBV7-9 and TRBJ2-3; no clear D. This CDR3 has 15 amino acids. Germline V gives CDR1 SEHNR, CDR2 FQNEAQ (reference sequence). V gave up 5 bases and J gave up 0 bases, with 12 bases separating them. CDR3 in DNA: TGTGCCAGCAGCCCGATGGTAGGCAGCACAGATACGCAGTATTTT. This gives the protein CASSPMVGSTDTQYF.

The J gene is TRBJ2-5, the V gene TRBV7-8; D gene unclear. The germline V and J ends were trimmed by 5 bases and 7 bases, with 20 bases remaining between them. Germline CDR1 and CDR2: SGHVS and FQNEAQ. CDR3 size: 15 residues. In DNA form, the CDR3 reads TGTGCCAGCAGCGCCTTCCCAGGTTCCTGGGGGACCCAGTACTTC. Translated: CASSAFPGSWGTQYF. Full variable domain (missing parts from reference TRBV7-8 and TRBJ2-5): GAGVSQSPRYKVAKRGQDVALRCDPISGHVSLFWYQQALGQGPEFLTYFQNEAQLDKSGLPSDRFFAERPEGSVSTLKIQRTQQEDSAVYLCASSAFPGSWGTQYFGPGTRLLVL.

The DNA for the CDR3 is TGTGCCAGTCGGGGCCCCAGGGATAATGAAAAACTGTTTTTT. Its translation: CASRGPRDNEKLFF. The J gene is TRBJ1-4, the V gene TRBV7-9, with a possible D match to TRBD1 (5 bases). V shed 9 bases and J shed 4 bases, with 15 bases lying between them. CDR1 and CDR2 from the germline V gene are SEHNR and FQNEAQ (reference sequence). There are 14 residues in the CDR3.

V usage is TRBV6-1 and J usage is TRBJ1-4, with a weak D call TRBD1 (5 bases). V dropped 6 bases and J dropped 0 bases, with 11 bases sitting between them. The CDR3 loop spans 15 amino acids. Germline V lookup: CDR1 MNHNS, CDR2 SASEGT. The CDR3 sequence is CASRTADATNEKLFF. DNA for the CDR3: TGTGCCAGCAGGACAGCTGATGCAACTAATGAAAAACTGTTTTTT.

This rearrangement joins TRBV5-6 to TRBJ2-3; D possibly uses TRBD1 or TRBD2 (6 bases each). The germline CDR1 and CDR2 sequences are SGHDT and YYEEEE. With 6 bases removed from V and 11 bases from J, the gap between germline ends came to 16 bases. This CDR3 has 12 residues. Here the CDR3 DNA reads TGTGCCAGCACCTTATCTAAGGGGGGGCAGTATTTT. This codes for CASTLSKGGQYF.

The chain is built from TRBV2 and TRBJ2-2; D remains unclear. CDR3 length equals 11 residues. The V end lost 5 bases, the J end lost 4 bases, and 2 bases lay between the germline ends. Germline assignment: CDR1 SNHLY and CDR2 FYNNEI. CDR3: CASSFTGELFF. CDR3 sequence (DNA): TGTGCCAGCAGTTTCACCGGGGAGCTGTTTTTT.

In its sample, this clone was seen a few times. The chain recombines TRBV18 with TRBJ2-7; TRBD1 aligns across 7 bases. The CDR3 length is 13 residues. The germline gives CDR1 KGHSH, CDR2 LQKENI. Trimming took 8 bases from V and 4 from J; bases not matched to a gene: 8. CDR3 region: CASAQGFGYEQYF. The CDR3 DNA reads as TGTGCCAGCGCACAGGGGTTTGGGTACGAGCAGTACTTC.

V usage is TRBV6-5 and J usage is TRBJ1-1, with 7 bases identical to TRBD1. Germline lookup yields CDR1 MNHEY and CDR2 SVGAGI. The CDR3 runs 13 residues. V shed 8 bases, J shed 6 bases, and the junction held 9 bases outside the gene matches. DNA for the CDR3: TGTGCCAGCCATCGGACAGGCGGAGCTGAAGCTTTCTTT. It is translated as CASHRTGGAEAFF.

The chain links TRBV7-2 to TRBJ2-7; D gene ambiguous. In germline, CDR1 is SGHTA, CDR2 FQGNSA. V lost 4 bases and J 5 bases, leaving 12 bases between the germline ends. This CDR3 has 13 amino acids. The CDR3 sequence is CASSSGWANEQYF. CDR3 nucleotide sequence: TGTGCCAGCAGCTCCGGATGGGCCAACGAGCAGTACTTC.

The chain combines TRBV19 with TRBJ2-2, with 8 bases lining up with TRBD2. CDR1 and CDR2 (germline): LNHDA, SQIVND (reference sequence). V trimming: 2 bases; J trimming: 3 bases; junction bases outside the gene matches: 8. This CDR3 contains 17 residues. The CDR3 reads CASSIPLAGRYTGELFF. DNA of the CDR3: TGTGCCAGTAGTATACCTTTAGCGGGGCGCTACACCGGGGAGCTGTTTTTT.

V is TRBV6-5 and J is TRBJ1-1; D ambiguous. Germline-derived CDR1 and CDR2 are MNHEY and SVGAGI. Deletions cut 9 bases from V and 2 bases from J, with 4 bases between. This CDR3 region has 10 residues. CDR3: CARVNTEAFF. The CDR3 DNA reads TGTGCCAGAGTCAACACTGAAGCTTTCTTT.

V is TRBV4-3 and J is TRBJ2-5; D remains unclear. V was trimmed by 0 bases and J by 0 bases, leaving 5 bases between them. Germline CDR1 LGHNA, CDR2 YSLEER. The CDR3 extends over 14 amino acids. The CDR3 is CASSQETYQETQYF. DNA for the CDR3: TGCGCCAGCAGCCAAGAAACGTACCAAGAGACCCAGTACTTC.